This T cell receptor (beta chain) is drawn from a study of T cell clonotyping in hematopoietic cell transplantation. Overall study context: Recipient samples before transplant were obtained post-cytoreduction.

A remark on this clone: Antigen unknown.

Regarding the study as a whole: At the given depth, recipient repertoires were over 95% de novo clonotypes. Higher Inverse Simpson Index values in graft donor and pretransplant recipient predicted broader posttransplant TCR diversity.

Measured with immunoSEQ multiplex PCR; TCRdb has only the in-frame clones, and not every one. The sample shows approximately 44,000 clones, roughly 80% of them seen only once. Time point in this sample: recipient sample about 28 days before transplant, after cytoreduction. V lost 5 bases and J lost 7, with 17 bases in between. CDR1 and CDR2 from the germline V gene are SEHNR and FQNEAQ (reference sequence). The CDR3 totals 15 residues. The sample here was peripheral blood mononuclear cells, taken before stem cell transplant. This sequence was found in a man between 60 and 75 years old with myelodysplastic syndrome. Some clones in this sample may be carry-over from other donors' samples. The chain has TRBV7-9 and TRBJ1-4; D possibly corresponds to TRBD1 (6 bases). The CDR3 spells CASSIKQGTVEKLFF. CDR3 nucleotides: TGTGCCAGCAGCATTAAACAGGGTACAGTTGAAAAACTGTTTTTT.